This T cell receptor (beta chain) was obtained from a study of blood T cell repertoires in COVID-19 (dated by TCRdb to about 2020). For the wider study: Samples covering the acute and convalescent phases of COVID-19 were provided by collaborators in the United States, Italy and Spain. Sample metadata almost always included a de-identified subject ID, COVID-19 status, age in years and sex. Where available, HLA class I and class II types were taken from metadata supplied by the sample provider and were not determined by assay-based typing. Deeply sampled blood TCRbeta repertoires from subjects exposed to, actively infected with, or recovered from COVID-19 were included in the dataset. The material from the prospective study consisted of cDNA or gDNA derived from T cells, B-cell-depleted T cells, or PBMCs. The repertoires were released in a freely available public database meant as a resource for research on the immune response to SARS-CoV-2. The samples were drawn from two sources: the first 160 participants of the ongoing ImmuneRACE study, and some 1,300 subjects contributed by 6 global collaborators.

Comments on this clone: Its cognate antigen has yet to be identified. Nothing much larger sits one base from this clone, and base qualities are not available.

Collaborating institutions collected whole blood in K2EDTA tubes following their own protocols. For TCRbeta analysis, collaborators shipped samples as frozen whole blood, isolated PBMCs, or DNA extracted from either of those sample types. TCRbeta CDR3 regions were amplified from genomic DNA using the immunoSEQ Assay, a bias-controlled multiplex PCR. In the original analysis: The number of nucleated cells in each sample was estimated by amplification of reference gene primers within the assay. Sequence reads were collapsed and filtered to measure the absolute abundance of every unique TCRbeta CDR3 rearrangement. For each sample, productive Simpson clonality was calculated by taking the square root of Simpson's diversity index across productive rearrangements. TCRdb re-hosts the immuneACCESS table, in-frame sequences only. Its copies lack some clones; in the studies checked, an unresolved V gene accounts for under half of them, and the cause for the rest is not known. The V and J calls and clone size come from that table; D and trimming were worked out from the DNA. A total of over 90,000 clones appear in this sample, approximately 91% of them only once. Roughly 3.5% of the sample belongs to the ten largest clones.

Results and caveats for the whole study, not just this receptor: The amount of clinical and demographic metadata varied by source and participant and was provided uncurated.

CDR1 MGHRA and CDR2 YSYEKL are derived from the germline V gene. Between the V and J ends, shortened by 5 bases and 2 bases respectively, the junction contains 9 bases. Including cysteine and phenylalanine, the CDR3 has 13 amino acids. CDR3 DNA only is kept here, 39 bases in frame from base 1. The chain is encoded by TRBV4-1 joined to TRBJ1-2; too little of a D gene remains to name it. This receptor was obtained from a woman aged 65 to 85 with acute or convalescent COVID-19. The sequenced sample was peripheral blood. The DNA sequence is as follows: TGCGCCAGCAGCTCACACACGAACTATGGCTACACCTTC. Translated, this is CASSSHTNYGYTF.